This T cell receptor beta chain stems from a study of CD8+ T cells in alopecia areata. Study at large: After 6 to 18 months of tofacitinib, follow-up continued 6 months off drug. Study-wide results and limits: Affected scalp, especially in alopecia totalis/universalis, had a higher clonality than normal scalp did.

A remark on this clone: Its antigen remains unidentified.

Investigators isolated RNA and reverse transcribed it into cDNA to act as the sequencing template. This table comes from immunoSEQ multiplex PCR, and its TCRdb copy is limited to in-frame clones, with some not included. Of about 69,000 clones listed, roughly 60% are singletons. Germline CDR1 is SGHAT and CDR2 is FQNNGV. The CDR3 sequence is 17 residues long. V gave up 5 bases and J gave up 4 bases, with 23 bases separating them. This sequence originates from a human donor with alopecia areata. The material was CD8+ T cells sorted from blood, obtained at week 0. The chain links TRBV11-2 to TRBJ2-5; TRBD1 might be the D (6 bases). CDR3 amino acids: CASSPTPDTGPGETQYF. The CDR3, as DNA: TGTGCCAGCAGCCCAACGCCGGACACAGGGCCGGGAGAGACCCAGTACTTC.